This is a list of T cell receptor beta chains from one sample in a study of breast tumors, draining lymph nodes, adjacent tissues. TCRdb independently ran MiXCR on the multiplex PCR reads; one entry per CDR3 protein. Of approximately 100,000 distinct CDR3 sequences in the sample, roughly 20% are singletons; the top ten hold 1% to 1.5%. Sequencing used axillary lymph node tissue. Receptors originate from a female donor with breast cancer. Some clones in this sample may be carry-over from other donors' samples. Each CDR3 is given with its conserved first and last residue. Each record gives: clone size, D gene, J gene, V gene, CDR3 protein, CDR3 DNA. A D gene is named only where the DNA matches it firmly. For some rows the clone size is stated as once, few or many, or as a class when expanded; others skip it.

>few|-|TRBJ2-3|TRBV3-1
CASSQGGTVSTDTQYF
TGTGCCAGCAGCCAAGGGGGGACGGTCAGCACAGATACGCAGTATTTT
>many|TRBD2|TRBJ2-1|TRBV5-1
CASRRTSGSVYEQFF
TGCGCCAGCAGACGAACTAGCGGGAGTGTCTATGAGCAGTTCTTC
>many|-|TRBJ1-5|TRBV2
CASSGDQGNQPQHF
TGTGCCAGCAGTGGAGATCAGGGGAATCAGCCCCAGCATTTT
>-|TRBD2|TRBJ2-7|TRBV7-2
CASSSGLAEEQYF
TGTGCCAGCAGCTCGGGACTAGCGGAAGAGCAGTACTTC
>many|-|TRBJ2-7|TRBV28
CASSFPGYYEQYF
TGTGCCAGCAGTTTCCCAGGATACTACGAGCAGTACTTC
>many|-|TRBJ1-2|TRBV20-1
CSPTGGDTYGYTF
TGCAGTCCAACCGGTGGAGACACCTATGGCTACACCTTC
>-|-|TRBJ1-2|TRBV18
CAGSPTPFNYGYTF
TGTGCCGGCTCCCCTACTCCTTTTAACTATGGCTACACCTTC
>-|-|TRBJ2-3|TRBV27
CASTTLGRADTQYF
TGTGCCAGCACTACGTTAGGGCGCGCTGATACGCAGTATTTT
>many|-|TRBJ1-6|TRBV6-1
CASSDQTYRNSPLHF
TGTGCCAGCAGTGACCAAACCTATCGTAATTCACCCCTCCACTTT
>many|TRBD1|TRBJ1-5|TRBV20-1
CSARPRQGANTVPPQHF
TGCAGTGCTAGACCGAGACAGGGGGCGAATACGGTCCCGCCCCAGCATTTT
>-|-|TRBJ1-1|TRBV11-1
CASSLRGTAEAFF
TGTGCCAGCAGCTTACGGGGGACGGCTGAAGCTTTCTTT
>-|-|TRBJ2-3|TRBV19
CASSISLGRTDTQYF
TGTGCCAGTAGTATCTCATTGGGCCGCACAGATACGCAGTATTTT
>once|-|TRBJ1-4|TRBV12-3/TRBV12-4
CASSEQGAEKLFF
TGTGCCAGCAGTGAGCAGGGAGCTGAAAAACTGTTTTTT
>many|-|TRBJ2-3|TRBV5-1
CASSPVTDTQYF
TGCGCCAGCAGCCCCGTCACAGATACGCAGTATTTT
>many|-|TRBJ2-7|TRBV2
CASSDASAWSSYEQYF
TGTGCCAGCAGTGACGCGTCGGCCTGGAGCTCCTACGAGCAGTACTTC
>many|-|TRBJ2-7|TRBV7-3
CASSPAPGNSYEQYF
TGTGCCAGCAGCCCAGCCCCAGGGAACTCCTACGAGCAGTACTTC